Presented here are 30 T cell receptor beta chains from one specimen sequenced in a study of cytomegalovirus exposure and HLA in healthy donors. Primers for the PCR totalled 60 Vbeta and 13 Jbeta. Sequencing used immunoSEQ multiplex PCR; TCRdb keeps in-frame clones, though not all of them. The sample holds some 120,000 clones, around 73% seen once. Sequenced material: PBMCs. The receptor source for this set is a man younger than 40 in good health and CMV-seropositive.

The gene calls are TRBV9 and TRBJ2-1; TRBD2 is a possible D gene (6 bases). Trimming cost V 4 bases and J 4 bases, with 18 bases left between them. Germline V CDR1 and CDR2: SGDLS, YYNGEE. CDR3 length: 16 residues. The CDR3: CASSQRGTGRYNEQFF. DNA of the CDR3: TGTGCCAGCAGCCAACGGGGGACTGGGAGGTACAATGAGCAGTTCTTC.

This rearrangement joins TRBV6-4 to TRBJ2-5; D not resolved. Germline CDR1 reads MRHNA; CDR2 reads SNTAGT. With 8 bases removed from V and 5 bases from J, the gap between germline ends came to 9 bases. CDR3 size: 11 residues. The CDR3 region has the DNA TGTGCCAGCCCGACACACGAGACCCAGTACTTC. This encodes CASPTHETQYF.

CDR3 sequence: CASGGQGSNYGYTF. CDR3 nucleotides: TGTGCCAGCGGCGGACAGGGATCTAACTATGGCTACACCTTC. The gene calls are TRBV9 and TRBJ1-2; 8 positions match TRBD1. Looked up from germline, CDR1 is SGDLS and CDR2 is YYNGEE. V trimming: 7 bases; J trimming: 0 bases; junction bases outside the gene matches: 5. This CDR3 is built from 14 residues.

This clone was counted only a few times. Here the CDR3 DNA reads TGTGCCAGCAGCTTGGGAGGTTATTCGGGACTAAAGGGTGAAGCTTTCTTT. Its protein product is CASSLGGYSGLKGEAFF. The chain uses TRBV5-5 and TRBJ1-1, with D possibly matching TRBD1 (5 bases). CDR3 length: 17 amino acids. V was cut by 0 bases and J by 7 bases, with 22 bases left in between. Germline V gene sequence: CDR1 SGHKS, CDR2 YYEKEE (reference sequence).

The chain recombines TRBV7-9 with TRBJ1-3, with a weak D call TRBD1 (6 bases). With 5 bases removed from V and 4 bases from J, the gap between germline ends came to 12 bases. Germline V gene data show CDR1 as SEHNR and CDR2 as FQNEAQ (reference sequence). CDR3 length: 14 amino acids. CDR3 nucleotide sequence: TGTGCCAGCAGCCGTCCCGGGACAGGAAACACCATATATTTT. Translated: CASSRPGTGNTIYF.

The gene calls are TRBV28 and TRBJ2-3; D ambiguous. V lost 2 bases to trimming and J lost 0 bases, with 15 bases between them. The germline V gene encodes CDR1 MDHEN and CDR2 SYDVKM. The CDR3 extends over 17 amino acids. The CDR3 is CASSLDPPATSTDTQYF. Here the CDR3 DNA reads TGTGCCAGCAGTTTAGATCCCCCAGCGACCAGCACAGATACGCAGTATTTT.

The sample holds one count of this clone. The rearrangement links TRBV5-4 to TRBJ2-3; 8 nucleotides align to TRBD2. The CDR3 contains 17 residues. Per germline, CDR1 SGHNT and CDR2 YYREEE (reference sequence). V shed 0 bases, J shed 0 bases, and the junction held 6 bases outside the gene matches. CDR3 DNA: TGTGCCAGCAGCTTGGCCGTGGGACTAGGAAGCACAGATACGCAGTATTTT. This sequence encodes CASSLAVGLGSTDTQYF.

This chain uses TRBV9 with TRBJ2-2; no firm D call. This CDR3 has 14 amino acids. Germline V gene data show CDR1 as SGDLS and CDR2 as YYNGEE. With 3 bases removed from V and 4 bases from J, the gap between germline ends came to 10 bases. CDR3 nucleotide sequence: TGTGCCAGCAGCGCCCCACTTGGCACCGGGGAGCTGTTTTTT. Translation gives CASSAPLGTGELFF.

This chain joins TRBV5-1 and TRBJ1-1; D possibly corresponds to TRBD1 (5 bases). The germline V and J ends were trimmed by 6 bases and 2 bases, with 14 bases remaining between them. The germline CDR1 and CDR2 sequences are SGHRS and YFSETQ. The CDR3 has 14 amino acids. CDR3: CASKVRTSNTEAFF. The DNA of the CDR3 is TGCGCCAGCAAAGTACGGACATCCAACACTGAAGCTTTCTTT.

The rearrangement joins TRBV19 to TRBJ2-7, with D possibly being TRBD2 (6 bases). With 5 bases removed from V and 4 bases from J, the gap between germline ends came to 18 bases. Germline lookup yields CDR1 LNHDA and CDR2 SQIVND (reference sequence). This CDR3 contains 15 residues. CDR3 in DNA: TGTGCCAGTAGTCGTCGAGGCCTAGCGAGATACGAGCAGTACTTC. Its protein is CASSRRGLARYEQYF.

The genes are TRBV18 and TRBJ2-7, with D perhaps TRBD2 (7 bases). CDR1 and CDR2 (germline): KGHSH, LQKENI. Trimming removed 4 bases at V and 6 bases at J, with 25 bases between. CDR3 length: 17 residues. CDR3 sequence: CASSLTYLGGTPGEQYF. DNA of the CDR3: TGTGCCAGCTCACTAACCTACCTCGGGGGGACACCCGGCGAGCAGTACTTC.

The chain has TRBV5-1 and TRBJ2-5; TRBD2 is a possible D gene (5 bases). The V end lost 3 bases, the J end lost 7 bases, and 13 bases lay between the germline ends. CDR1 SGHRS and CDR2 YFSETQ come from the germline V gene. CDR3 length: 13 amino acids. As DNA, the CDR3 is TGCGCCAGCAGCTCGCCCACGGCGGGGACCCAGTACTTC. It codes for CASSSPTAGTQYF.

CDR3 nucleotides: TGTGCCAGCAGCTTAGATCAGGATCGCGAGCAGTACTTC. Its translation: CASSLDQDREQYF. V and J are TRBV11-3 and TRBJ2-7; D gene ambiguous. The V end lost 0 bases, the J end lost 6 bases, and 9 bases lay between the germline ends. Germline CDR1 is SGHNT and CDR2 is YENEEA. CDR3 length: 13 amino acids.

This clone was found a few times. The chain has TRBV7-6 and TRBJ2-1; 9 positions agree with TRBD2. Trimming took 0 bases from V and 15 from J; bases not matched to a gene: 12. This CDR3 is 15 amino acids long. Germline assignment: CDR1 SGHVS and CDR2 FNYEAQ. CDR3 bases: TGTGCCAGCAGCTTAGCTCGATTGAATGCGGGAGGGCTGTTCTTC. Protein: CASSLARLNAGGLFF.

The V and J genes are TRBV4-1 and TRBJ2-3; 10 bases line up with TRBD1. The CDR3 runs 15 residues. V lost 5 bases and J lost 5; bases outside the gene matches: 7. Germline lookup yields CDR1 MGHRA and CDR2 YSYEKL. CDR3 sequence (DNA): TGCGCCAGCAGCTCACGACAGGGGGCGGTAGATACGCAGTATTTT. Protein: CASSSRQGAVDTQYF.

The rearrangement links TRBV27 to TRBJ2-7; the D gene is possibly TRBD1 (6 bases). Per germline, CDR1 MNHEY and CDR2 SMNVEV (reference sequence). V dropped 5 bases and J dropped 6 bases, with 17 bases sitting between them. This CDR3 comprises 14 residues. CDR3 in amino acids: CASSTQQGLGEQYF. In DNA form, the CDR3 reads TGTGCCAGCAGTACACAACAGGGTCTGGGCGAGCAGTACTTC.

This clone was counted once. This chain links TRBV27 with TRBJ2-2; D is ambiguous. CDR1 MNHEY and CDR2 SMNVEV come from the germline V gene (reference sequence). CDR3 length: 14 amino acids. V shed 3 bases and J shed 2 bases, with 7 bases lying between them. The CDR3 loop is CASSFGGNTGELFF. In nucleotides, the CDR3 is TGTGCCAGCAGTTTCGGCGGTAACACCGGGGAGCTGTTTTTT.

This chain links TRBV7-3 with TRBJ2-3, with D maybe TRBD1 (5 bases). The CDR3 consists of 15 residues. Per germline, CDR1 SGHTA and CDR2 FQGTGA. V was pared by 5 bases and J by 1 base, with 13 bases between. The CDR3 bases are TGTGCCAGCAGCCTCCAGGGCCTCCGCACAGATACGCAGTATTTT. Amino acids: CASSLQGLRTDTQYF.

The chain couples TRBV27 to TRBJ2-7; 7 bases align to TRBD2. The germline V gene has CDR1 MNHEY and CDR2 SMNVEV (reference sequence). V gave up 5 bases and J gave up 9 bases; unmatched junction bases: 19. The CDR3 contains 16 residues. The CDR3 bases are TGTGCCAGCAGTCAAACAACTAGGACTAGGGGAGGAGCGCAGTACTTC. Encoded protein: CASSQTTRTRGGAQYF.

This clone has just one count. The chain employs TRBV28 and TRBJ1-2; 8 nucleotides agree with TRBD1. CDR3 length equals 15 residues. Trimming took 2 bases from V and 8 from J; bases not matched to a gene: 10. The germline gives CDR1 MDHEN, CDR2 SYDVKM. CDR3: CASSLARQGLGGYTF. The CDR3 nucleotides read TGTGCCAGCAGTTTAGCCCGACAGGGGCTAGGGGGCTACACCTTC.

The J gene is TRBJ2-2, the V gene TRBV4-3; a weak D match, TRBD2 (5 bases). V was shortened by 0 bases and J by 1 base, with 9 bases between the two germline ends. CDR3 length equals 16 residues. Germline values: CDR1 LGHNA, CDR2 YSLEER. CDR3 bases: TGCGCCAGCAGCCAAGATTTCGGGGAGAACACCGGGGAGCTGTTTTTT. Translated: CASSQDFGENTGELFF.

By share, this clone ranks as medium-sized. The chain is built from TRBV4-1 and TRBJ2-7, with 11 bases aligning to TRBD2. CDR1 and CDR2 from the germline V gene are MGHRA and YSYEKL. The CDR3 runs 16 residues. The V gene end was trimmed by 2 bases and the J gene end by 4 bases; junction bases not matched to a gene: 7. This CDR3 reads CASSQQTSGRPYEQYF. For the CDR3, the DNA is TGCGCCAGCAGCCAACAAACTAGCGGGAGACCGTACGAGCAGTACTTC.

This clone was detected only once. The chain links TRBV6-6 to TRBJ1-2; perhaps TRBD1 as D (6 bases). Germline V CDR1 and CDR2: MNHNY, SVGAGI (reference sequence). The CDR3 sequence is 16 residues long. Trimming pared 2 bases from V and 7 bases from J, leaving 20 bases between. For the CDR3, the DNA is TGTGCCAGCAGTTACACCCAGGGGCCAGGGGCTGGTGGCTACACCTTC. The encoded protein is CASSYTQGPGAGGYTF.

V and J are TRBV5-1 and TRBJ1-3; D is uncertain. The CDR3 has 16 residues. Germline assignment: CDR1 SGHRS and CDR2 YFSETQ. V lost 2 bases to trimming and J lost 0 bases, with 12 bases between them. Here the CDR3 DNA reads TGCGCCAGCAGCTTAGGAGGGCCAAGCTCTGGAAACACCATATATTTT. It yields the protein CASSLGGPSSGNTIYF.

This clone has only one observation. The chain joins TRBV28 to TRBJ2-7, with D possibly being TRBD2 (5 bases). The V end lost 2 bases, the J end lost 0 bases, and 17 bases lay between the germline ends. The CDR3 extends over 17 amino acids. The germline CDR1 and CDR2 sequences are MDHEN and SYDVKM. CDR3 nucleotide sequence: TGTGCCAGCAGTTTAATCTCTCAGGCGGGTAGCTCCTACGAGCAGTACTTC. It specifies CASSLISQAGSSYEQYF.

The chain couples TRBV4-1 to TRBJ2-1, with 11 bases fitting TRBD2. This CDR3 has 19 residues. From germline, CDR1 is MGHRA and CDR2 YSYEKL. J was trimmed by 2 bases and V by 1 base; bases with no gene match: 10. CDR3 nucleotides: TGCGCCAGCAGCCAAGCCGGGACTAGCGGCCGCGCTACCTACAATGAGCAGTTCTTC. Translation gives CASSQAGTSGRATYNEQFF.

The CDR3 reads CASSPGLERSNEQFF. The CDR3 nucleotides read TGTGCCAGCAGCCCCGGACTAGAACGGAGCAATGAGCAGTTCTTC. This chain connects TRBV7-8 to TRBJ2-1, with 7 nucleotides matching TRBD2. CDR1 is SGHVS, CDR2 FQNEAQ, per germline. Trimming took 5 bases from V and 6 from J; bases not matched to a gene: 10. The CDR3 sequence is 15 residues long.

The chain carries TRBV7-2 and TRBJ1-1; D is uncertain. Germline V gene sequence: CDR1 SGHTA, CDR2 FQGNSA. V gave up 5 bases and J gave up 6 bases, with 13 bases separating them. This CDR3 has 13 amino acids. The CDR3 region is CASSPRVTAEAFF. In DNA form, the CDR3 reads TGTGCCAGCAGCCCAAGAGTTACAGCTGAAGCTTTCTTT.

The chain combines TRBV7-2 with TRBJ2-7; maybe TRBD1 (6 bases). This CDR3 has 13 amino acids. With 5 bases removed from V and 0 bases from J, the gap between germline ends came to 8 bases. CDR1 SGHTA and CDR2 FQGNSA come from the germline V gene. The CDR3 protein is CASSRDNSYEQYF. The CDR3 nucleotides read TGTGCCAGCAGCCGGGACAACTCCTACGAGCAGTACTTC.

CDR3 in DNA: TGTGCCAGCAGCGTAGCTACGAGAGCGGGAGCCGGGGAGCTGTTTTTT. This sequence encodes CASSVATRAGAGELFF. The chain links TRBV9 to TRBJ2-2; 8 positions match TRBD2. The V gene's germline CDR1 is SGDLS and CDR2 YYNGEE. The V segment lost 0 bases and the J segment 6 bases; nucleotides outside the gene matches: 7. This CDR3 is built from 16 residues.